The 3 T cell receptor beta chains below come from one sample, sequenced in a study of identical twins. TCRdb re-derived calls from the 5' RACE reads in MiXCR, one entry per CDR3 protein. The repertoire holds 430,000 or so distinct CDR3 sequences, with roughly 24% as singletons. The data were also submitted as part of a second study, on T cells expressing NK-cell markers.

Sequences were obtained from CD4+ T cells sorted from blood. The receptors originated from a woman younger than 35 in good health.

This clonotype was seen only a few times. The chain uses TRBV20-1 and TRBJ2-3; D gene ambiguous. Germline V gene data show CDR1 as DFQATT and CDR2 as SNEGSKA (reference sequence). This CDR3 contains 13 residues. Trimming left V 2 bases short and J 6 bases short, with 12 bases between. CDR3 bases: TGCAGTGCTAGACAAACGGGTAGGGATACGCAGTATTTT. Translation: CSARQTGRDTQYF.

The chain has TRBV20-1 and TRBJ1-2; no clear D gene. The CDR3 loop spans 10 amino acids. V was trimmed by 1 base and J by 10 bases, leaving 7 bases between them. CDR1 and CDR2 from the germline V gene are DFQATT and SNEGSKA (reference sequence). CDR3 in amino acids: CSARAEDYTF. The CDR3 DNA reads as TGCAGTGCTAGAGCTGAGGACTACACCTTC.

This clonotype has more than one count but fewer than ten. The chain's CDR3 is CSVFGRTGELFF. In DNA, the CDR3 is TGCAGCGTTTTCGGGCGCACCGGGGAGCTGTTTTTT. This sequence joins TRBV29-1 and TRBJ2-2; D is undetermined. Trimming took 5 bases from V and 4 from J, leaving 8 bases between them. The V gene's germline CDR1 is SQVTM and CDR2 ANQGSEA. The CDR3 covers 12 residues.